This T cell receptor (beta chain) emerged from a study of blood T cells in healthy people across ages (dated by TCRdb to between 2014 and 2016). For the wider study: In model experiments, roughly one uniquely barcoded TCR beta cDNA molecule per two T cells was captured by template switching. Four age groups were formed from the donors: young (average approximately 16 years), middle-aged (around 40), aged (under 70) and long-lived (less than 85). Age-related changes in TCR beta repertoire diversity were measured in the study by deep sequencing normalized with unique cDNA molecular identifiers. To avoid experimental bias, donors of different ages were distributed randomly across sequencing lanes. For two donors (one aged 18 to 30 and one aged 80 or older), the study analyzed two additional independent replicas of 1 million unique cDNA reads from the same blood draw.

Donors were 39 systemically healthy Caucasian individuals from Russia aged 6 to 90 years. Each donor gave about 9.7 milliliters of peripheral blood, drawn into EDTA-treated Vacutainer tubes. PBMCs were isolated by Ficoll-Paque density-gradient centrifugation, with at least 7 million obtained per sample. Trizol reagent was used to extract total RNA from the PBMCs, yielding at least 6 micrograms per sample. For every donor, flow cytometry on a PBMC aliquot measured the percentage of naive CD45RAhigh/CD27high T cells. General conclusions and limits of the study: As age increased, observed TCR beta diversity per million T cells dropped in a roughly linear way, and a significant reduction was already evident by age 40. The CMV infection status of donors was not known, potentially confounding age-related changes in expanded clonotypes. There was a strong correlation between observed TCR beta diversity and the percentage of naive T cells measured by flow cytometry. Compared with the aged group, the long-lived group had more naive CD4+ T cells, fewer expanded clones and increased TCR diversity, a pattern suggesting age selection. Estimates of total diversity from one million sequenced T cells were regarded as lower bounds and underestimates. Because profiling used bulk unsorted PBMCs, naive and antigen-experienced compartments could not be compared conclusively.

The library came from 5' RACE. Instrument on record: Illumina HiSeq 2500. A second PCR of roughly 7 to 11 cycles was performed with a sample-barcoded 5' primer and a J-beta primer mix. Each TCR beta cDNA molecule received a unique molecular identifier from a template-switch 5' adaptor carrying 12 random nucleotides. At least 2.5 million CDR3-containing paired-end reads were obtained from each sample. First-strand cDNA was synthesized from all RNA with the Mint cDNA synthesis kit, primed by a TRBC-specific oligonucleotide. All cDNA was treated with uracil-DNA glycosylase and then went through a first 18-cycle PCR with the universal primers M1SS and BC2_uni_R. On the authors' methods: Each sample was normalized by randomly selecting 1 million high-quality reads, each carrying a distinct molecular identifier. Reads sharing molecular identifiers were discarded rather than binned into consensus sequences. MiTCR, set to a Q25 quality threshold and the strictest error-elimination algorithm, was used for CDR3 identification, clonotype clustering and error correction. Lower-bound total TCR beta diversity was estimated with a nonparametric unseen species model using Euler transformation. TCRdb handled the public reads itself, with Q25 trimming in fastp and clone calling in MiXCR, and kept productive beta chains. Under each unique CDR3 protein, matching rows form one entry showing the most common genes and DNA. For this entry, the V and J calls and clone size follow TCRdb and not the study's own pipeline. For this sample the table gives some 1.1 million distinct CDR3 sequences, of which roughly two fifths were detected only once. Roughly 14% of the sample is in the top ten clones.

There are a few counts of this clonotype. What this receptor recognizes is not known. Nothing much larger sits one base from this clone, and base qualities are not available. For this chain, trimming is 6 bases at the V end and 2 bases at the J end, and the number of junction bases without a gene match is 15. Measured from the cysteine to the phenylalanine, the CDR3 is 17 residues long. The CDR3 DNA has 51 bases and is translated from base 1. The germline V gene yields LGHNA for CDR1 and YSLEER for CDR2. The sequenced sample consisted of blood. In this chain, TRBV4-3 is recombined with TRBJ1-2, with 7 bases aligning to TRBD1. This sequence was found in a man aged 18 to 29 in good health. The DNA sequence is TGCGCCAGCAGAGGACCTCTCGGGGACAGAACGAACTATGGCTACACCTTC. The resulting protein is CASRGPLGDRTNYGYTF.